Listed here are 14 T cell receptor beta chains from one sample, sequenced in a study of T cells in Graves' hyperthyroidism and ophthalmopathy. TCR beta CDR3 region amplification was performed from RNA transcripts. The TCR CDR3 first-round RT-PCR relied on the HTBI primer set. Each CDR3 protein gets one entry after TCRdb re-called the multiplex PCR reads with MiXCR. The sample includes approximately 620,000 distinct CDR3 sequences, more than 15% of them seen just once. Sequencing was done on a sample of blood. Source of these receptors: a woman aged 40 to 49 with Graves' ophthalmopathy.

The chain employs TRBV2 and TRBJ1-5; no reliable D call. This CDR3 has 13 residues. The ends were cut back, 6 bases at V and 3 bases at J, with 9 bases in the middle. Germline CDR1 is SNHLY and CDR2 is FYNNEI. The CDR3: CASRRESNQPQHF. CDR3 coding DNA: TGTGCCAGCAGACGGGAATCCAATCAGCCCCAGCATTTT.

The chain employs TRBV12-3 or TRBV12-4 and TRBJ2-7; a weak D match, TRBD2 (6 bases). This CDR3 region has 15 residues. V was clipped by 4 bases and J by 2 bases, with 15 bases between them. Here the CDR3 reads CASSSVGRFPYEQYF. The DNA for the CDR3 is TGTGCCAGCAGTTCTGTCGGGAGATTCCCCTACGAGCAGTACTTC.

The gene calls are TRBV7-8 and TRBJ1-6; D gene unclear. This CDR3 is 14 amino acids long. V was pared by 1 base and J by 9 bases, with 10 bases between. Germline CDR1 SGHVS, CDR2 FQNEAQ. CDR3 nucleotides: TGTGCCAGCAGCTTAGGTCTATCAATTTCACCCCTCCACTTT. Its protein product is CASSLGLSISPLHF. The complete variable domain, with remaining parts taken from reference TRBV7-8 and TRBJ1-6, reads GAGVSQSPRYKVAKRGQDVALRCDPISGHVSLFWYQQALGQGPEFLTYFQNEAQLDKSGLPSDRFFAERPEGSVSTLKIQRTQQEDSAVYLCASSLGLSISPLHFGNGTRLTVT.

The V call is TRBV29-1, the J call TRBJ1-1; TRBD1 agrees at 9 bases. J gave up 2 bases and V 7 bases, and 11 bases lay outside the gene matches. The germline CDR1 and CDR2 sequences are SQVTM and ANQGSEA. CDR3 length: 15 residues. The CDR3 DNA follows: TGCAGCGCCTGTCAGAGTACAGGGGGCAACACTGAAGCTTTCTTT. Encoded protein: CSACQSTGGNTEAFF. Drawing the rest from reference TRBV29-1 and TRBJ1-1, the complete variable domain is SAVISQKPSRDICQRGTSLTIQCQVDSQVTMMFWYRQQPGQSLTLIATANQGSEATYESGFVIDKFPISRPNLTFSTLTVSNMSPEDSSIYLCSACQSTGGNTEAFFGQGTRLTVV.

The sample holds many counts of this clonotype. The J gene is TRBJ1-4, the V gene TRBV7-9; weak D call: TRBD1 (5 bases). The CDR3 totals 14 residues. Germline loops: CDR1 SEHNR, CDR2 FQNEAQ (reference sequence). Trimming removed 5 bases at V and 8 bases at J, with 15 bases between. This CDR3 reads CASSRHGGKEKLFF. CDR3 sequence (DNA): TGTGCCAGCAGCCGGCACGGGGGAAAGGAAAAACTGTTTTTT.

This clonotype was found many times. The chain joins TRBV18 to TRBJ2-3; D perhaps matches TRBD1 (6 bases). Per germline, CDR1 KGHSH and CDR2 LQKENI. This CDR3 has 15 residues. V was trimmed by 0 bases and J by 4 bases, leaving 11 bases between them. Written as DNA, the CDR3 is TGTGCCAGCTCACCACCGATAAAGGGGGCAGATACGCAGTATTTT. This codes for CASSPPIKGADTQYF.

This chain uses TRBV29-1 with TRBJ2-1, with 8 bases identical to TRBD1. J lost 3 bases, V lost 7 bases, and 8 bases had no gene match. Germline V gives CDR1 SQVTM, CDR2 ANQGSEA. The CDR3 is 14 residues long. The chain's CDR3 is CSALGQGHYNEQFF. DNA of the CDR3: TGCAGCGCACTTGGACAGGGTCACTACAATGAGCAGTTCTTC.

This clonotype was recorded at least ten times. The chain combines TRBV18 with TRBJ1-3; 8 bases fit TRBD1. V trimming: 1 base; J trimming: 9 bases; junction bases outside the gene matches: 8. CDR3 length equals 15 residues. Germline V gene data show CDR1 as KGHSH and CDR2 as LQKENI. CDR3: CASSPQGQAGVTIYF. The CDR3, as DNA: TGTGCCAGCTCACCACAGGGACAGGCCGGCGTCACCATATATTTT.

The chain combines TRBV7-9 with TRBJ1-1; perhaps TRBD1 as D (5 bases). Germline values: CDR1 SEHNR, CDR2 FQNEAQ (reference sequence). This CDR3 has 14 residues. With 2 bases removed from V and 4 bases from J, the gap between germline ends came to 11 bases. CDR3 coding DNA: TGTGCCAGCAGCTTACAGTTAGGGACCACTGAAGCTTTCTTT. Residues: CASSLQLGTTEAFF.

This clonotype was seen ten or more times. This chain uses TRBV14 with TRBJ2-5, with D possibly matching TRBD2 (5 bases). V was shortened by 1 base and J by 5 bases, with 14 bases between the two germline ends. This CDR3 region has 15 residues. The germline CDR1 and CDR2 sequences are SGHDN and FVKESK. CDR3 protein: CASSQVVGVVETQYF. CDR3 in DNA: TGTGCCAGCAGCCAAGTGGTCGGGGTCGTGGAGACCCAGTACTTC.

The chain carries TRBV6-4 and TRBJ2-1; 9 nucleotides agree with TRBD2. This CDR3 has 16 amino acids. J was trimmed by 3 bases and V by 0 bases; bases with no gene match: 3. Per germline, CDR1 MRHNA and CDR2 SNTAGT. CDR3 amino acids: CASSDSASGDYNEQFF. The CDR3 DNA sequence: TGTGCCAGCAGTGACTCCGCTAGCGGGGACTACAATGAGCAGTTCTTC.

This clonotype was seen just once. The CDR3 coding sequence is TGTGCCAGCAGGGAGACTAGCGACGAGACGGGTGAGCAGTTCTTC. It encodes CASRETSDETGEQFF. The genes are TRBV2 and TRBJ2-1; TRBD2 matches at 8 bases. V was clipped by 6 bases and J by 9 bases; unmatched bases: 13. The CDR3 is made up of 15 amino acids. Germline V CDR1 and CDR2: SNHLY, FYNNEI.

The table lists this clonotype with many counts. The chain employs TRBV3-1 and TRBJ2-7, with D unresolved. This CDR3 has 13 amino acids. With 0 bases removed from V and 2 bases from J, the gap between germline ends came to 5 bases. Germline V gene data show CDR1 as LGHDT and CDR2 as YNNKEL (reference sequence). CDR3 sequence reads: CASSQDTPYEQYF. CDR3 nucleotide sequence: TGTGCCAGCAGCCAAGATACGCCCTACGAGCAGTACTTC.

The genes are TRBV5-8 and TRBJ2-1; perhaps D is TRBD1 or TRBD2 (7 bases each). With 1 base removed from V and 5 bases from J, the gap between germline ends came to 13 bases. This CDR3 has 15 amino acids. In germline, CDR1 is SGHTS, CDR2 YDEGEE. CDR3 sequence: CASSLFRGGNNEQFF. The CDR3 nucleotides are TGTGCCAGCAGCTTGTTCAGGGGGGGCAACAATGAGCAGTTCTTC.